The 11 T cell receptor beta chains presented below share a single source sample, sequenced in a study of CD8 T cells in ankylosing spondylitis. In TCRdb, the 5' RACE reads were re-called with MiXCR into one record per CDR3 protein. Found here are 200,000 or so distinct CDR3 sequences, around 13% of them singletons; the top ten hold approximately 11%. The sample consisted of blood, either unsorted or a sorted T cell fraction (not recorded which). The receptors come from a female donor with ankylosing spondylitis or in good health (not recorded which).

This clonotype has at least ten counts. This sequence joins TRBV20-1 and TRBJ1-1, with unresolved D. From germline, CDR1 is DFQATT and CDR2 SNEGSKA (reference sequence). Trimming took 0 bases from V and 1 from J, leaving 12 bases between them. The CDR3 has 15 amino acids. The CDR3, as DNA: TGCAGTGCTAGAGATCTTGGCCGTGGGAACACTGAAGCTTTCTTT. This encodes CSARDLGRGNTEAFF.

This rearrangement joins TRBV5-6 to TRBJ2-3; 7 positions agree with TRBD1. Germline CDR1 is SGHDT and CDR2 is YYEEEE. The CDR3 is 15 amino acids. The V gene end was trimmed by 3 bases and the J gene end by 4 bases; junction bases not matched to a gene: 8. DNA for the CDR3: TGTGCCAGCAGCTATGACAGGGTATCGGCAGATACGCAGTATTTT. It is translated as CASSYDRVSADTQYF.

This clonotype was observed at least ten times. The V and J genes are TRBV7-2 and TRBJ2-7; the match to TRBD2 covers 10 bases. The CDR3 runs 16 residues. J lost 1 base, V lost 5 bases, and 8 bases had no gene match. From germline, CDR1 is SGHTA and CDR2 FQGNSA. The CDR3 DNA reads as TGTGCCAGCAGCAGGACTAGCGGAGCCACTTCCTACGAGCAGTACTTC. This sequence encodes CASSRTSGATSYEQYF.

CDR3 in DNA: TGCAGTGCTAGAGATACCCGGGCAGGGGACGAGCAGTACTTC. This codes for CSARDTRAGDEQYF. The chain recombines TRBV20-1 with TRBJ2-7; maybe TRBD1 (6 bases). Germline values: CDR1 DFQATT, CDR2 SNEGSKA (reference sequence). The CDR3 totals 14 residues. V was shortened by 0 bases and J by 5 bases, with 14 bases between the two germline ends.

In its sample, this clonotype was seen many times. The chain links TRBV10-3 to TRBJ2-3; 7 bases agree with TRBD2. The CDR3 covers 13 residues. CDR1 ENHRY and CDR2 SYGVKD come from the germline V gene. The V and J ends lost 9 bases and 6 bases, in that order; junction bases with no gene match: 9. The CDR3 nucleotides are TGTGCCATTCAGCGGGAAAGGGCCGATACGCAGTATTTT. Translating gives CAIQRERADTQYF.

Many counts were recorded for this clonotype. This rearrangement joins TRBV15 to TRBJ2-1; maybe TRBD1 (6 bases). This CDR3 has 12 amino acids. The V end was cut by 4 bases, the J end by 10 bases, with 11 bases between. From germline, CDR1 is LNHNV and CDR2 YYDKDF (reference sequence). The CDR3 DNA sequence: TGTGCCACCAGCAAACATCAGGGGGAGCAGTTCTTC. This codes for CATSKHQGEQFF.

With respect to this clonotype: A much larger clone lies a single base off, so this may be a read error. The chain couples TRBV2 to TRBJ1-5; possibly TRBD1 for D (5 bases). Germline CDR1 and CDR2: SNHLY and FYNNEI. The CDR3 extends over 16 amino acids. CDR3 in DNA: TGTGCCAGCGGTGAAATTCAGGGCTTTAGCAATCAGCCCCAGCATTTT. Translating gives CASGEIQGFSNQPQHF.

This clonotype has at least ten counts. This chain connects TRBV7-9 to TRBJ2-3; D unresolved. Germline CDR1 is SEHNR and CDR2 is FQNEAQ (reference sequence). This CDR3 contains 16 residues. Trimming left V 2 bases short and J 4 bases short, with 16 bases between. The CDR3 DNA reads as TGTGCCAGCAGCTTATTTGGCTCTCCCCCGGCAGATACGCAGTATTTT. Its protein is CASSLFGSPPADTQYF.

The chain is built from TRBV27 and TRBJ2-1; 8 bases match TRBD2. V lost 10 bases, J lost 5 bases, and 13 bases stayed unmatched. This CDR3 spans 15 amino acids. Germline CDR1 MNHEY, CDR2 SMNVEV (reference sequence). CDR3 region: CATSRAGLADNEQFF. The CDR3, as DNA: TGTGCCACCTCGAGGGCCGGACTAGCCGACAATGAGCAGTTCTTC.

The V and J genes are TRBV5-1 and TRBJ2-1, with a possible D match to TRBD2 (7 bases). Germline V gene data show CDR1 as SGHRS and CDR2 as YFSETQ. The CDR3 is 15 amino acids. Between the trimmed V and J ends, which lost 4 bases and 2 bases, there was a span of 13 bases. The CDR3 nucleotides read TGCGCCAGCAGCAGGGGGGGGGAGACCTACAATGAGCAGTTCTTC. This codes for CASSRGGETYNEQFF. The variable domain in full, completed from reference TRBV5-1 and TRBJ2-1, reads KAGVTQTPRYLIKTRGQQVTLSCSPISGHRSVSWYQQTPGQGLQFLFEYFSETQRNKGNFPGRFSGRQFSNSRSEMNVSTLELGDSALYLCASSRGGETYNEQFFGPGTRLTVL.

The rearrangement joins TRBV29-1 to TRBJ1-2, with 10 bases matching TRBD1. The junction had 4 bases not matched to a gene; V was cut back by 4 bases and J by 5 bases. The CDR3 has 13 residues. CDR1 is SQVTM and CDR2 is ANQGSEA in the germline V gene. The CDR3 loop reads CSVVGQGHYGYTF. Written as DNA, the CDR3 is TGCAGCGTTGTGGGACAGGGGCATTATGGCTACACCTTC.